These 18 T cell receptor beta chains were sequenced from one sample in a study of blood T cell repertoires in COVID-19. Some clones are missing from TCRdb's copy, which holds only in-frame ones; the method was immunoSEQ multiplex PCR. The repertoire holds a few hundred thousand clones, with around 83% as singletons. Sequenced: peripheral blood. These receptors originate from a woman aged 45-60 years with acute or convalescent COVID-19.

This clone occurred once. J is TRBJ2-7 and V is TRBV25-1; D unclear. Germline-derived CDR1 and CDR2 are MGHDK and SYGVNS. V lost 7 bases and J lost 2, with 24 bases in between. The CDR3 is 17 amino acids. The CDR3 bases are TGTGCCAGCAAACTCTCCCCGGTGCGGCAAACCCCCTACGAGCAGTACTTC. Protein sequence: CASKLSPVRQTPYEQYF.

This clone occurred a few times. The genes are TRBV5-8 and TRBJ1-2; D unclear. This CDR3 contains 14 residues. Trimming took off 0 bases at V and 2 bases at J, with 8 bases between the two ends. Per germline, CDR1 SGHTS and CDR2 YDEGEE. Written as DNA, the CDR3 is TGTGCCAGCAGCTTGGTAAACAAGAACTATGGCTACACCTTC. Translating it yields CASSLVNKNYGYTF.

The rearrangement links TRBV7-2 to TRBJ2-4; possibly TRBD2 for D (6 bases). This CDR3 contains 14 residues. The V end was cut by 1 base, the J end by 4 bases, with 8 bases between. Germline loops: CDR1 SGHTA, CDR2 FQGNSA. The DNA for the CDR3 is TGTGCCAGCAGCTTAGTGGGAGGAAAAAACATTCAGTACTTC. This encodes CASSLVGGKNIQYF.

The rearrangement uses TRBV10-3 and TRBJ2-7; 14 bases match TRBD2. V shed 10 bases and J 6 bases; nucleotides not matched to a gene: 8. Germline assignment: CDR1 ENHRY and CDR2 SYGVKD. The CDR3 is 14 residues long. The DNA of the CDR3 is TGTGCCACCACCTTTGGGACTAGCGGGGGCGAGCAGTACTTC. The encoded protein is CATTFGTSGGEQYF.

The V gene is TRBV7-9, the J gene TRBJ2-5; 10 bases align to TRBD2. CDR3 length: 15 residues. Unmatched junction bases numbered 2, after V lost 2 bases and J lost 2 bases. Germline V lookup: CDR1 SEHNR, CDR2 FQNEAQ (reference sequence). This CDR3 reads CASSLWTSGQETQYF. The CDR3 coding sequence is TGTGCCAGCAGCTTATGGACTAGCGGTCAAGAGACCCAGTACTTC.

V is TRBV29-1 and J is TRBJ1-6; 7 bases align to TRBD1. V lost 2 bases to trimming and J lost 11 bases; unmatched junction nucleotides: 6. CDR1 is SQVTM, CDR2 ANQGSEA, per germline. The CDR3 totals 13 residues. The CDR3 spells CSVELAGGPPLHF. DNA for the CDR3: TGCAGCGTTGAATTGGCAGGGGGGCCACCCCTCCACTTT.

The V call is TRBV27, the J call TRBJ2-7; tentative D call: TRBD2 (5 bases). V shed 1 base and J shed 3 bases, with 13 bases lying between them. Germline CDR1 reads MNHEY; CDR2 reads SMNVEV (reference sequence). The CDR3 loop spans 15 amino acids. The CDR3: CASSLFPLAGYEQYF. Here the CDR3 DNA reads TGTGCCAGCAGTTTATTTCCGCTAGCCGGCTACGAGCAGTACTTC.

This sequence joins TRBV28 and TRBJ1-2, with a tentative D call TRBD1 (6 bases). Deletions cut 4 bases from V and 5 bases from J, with 8 bases between. Germline-derived CDR1 and CDR2 are MDHEN and SYDVKM. This CDR3 has 12 amino acids. CDR3: CASSSGQYGYTF. The CDR3 bases are TGTGCCAGCAGTTCCGGACAGTATGGCTACACCTTC.

This chain links TRBV19 with TRBJ1-5, with 8 bases lining up with TRBD1. Germline-derived CDR1 and CDR2 are LNHDA and SQIVND (reference sequence). There are 13 residues in the CDR3. V lost 7 bases to trimming and J lost 6 bases; unmatched junction nucleotides: 5. Here the CDR3 DNA reads TGTGCCAGTACCCAGGGGGCAAGTCAGCCCCAGCATTTT. Translation: CASTQGASQPQHF.

The V call is TRBV7-2, the J call TRBJ2-7; D might be TRBD1 (6 bases). The CDR3 is 14 amino acids. Trimming removed 6 bases from V and 5 bases from J, with 17 bases in between. Germline values: CDR1 SGHTA, CDR2 FQGNSA. The CDR3, as DNA: TGTGCCAGCAGTGACGGGTTTGGGGGCGACGAGCAGTACTTC. Its translation: CASSDGFGGDEQYF.

Remarks on this clone: The same CDR3 arises from other DNA sequences in this sample as well. J is TRBJ1-3 and V is TRBV3-1 (or the pseudogene TRBV3-2); D possibly corresponds to TRBD1 (5 bases). Germline-derived CDR1 and CDR2 are LGHDT and YNNKEL (reference sequence). The CDR3 sequence is 14 residues long. Trimming left V 4 bases short and J 4 bases short, with 11 bases between. CDR3 sequence: CASSPRGGGNTIYF. The CDR3 DNA follows: TGTGCCAGCAGCCCAAGGGGAGGCGGAAACACCATATATTTT.

This clone was counted once. The chain joins TRBV7-9 to TRBJ2-3, with 7 bases fitting TRBD1. In germline, CDR1 is SEHNR, CDR2 FQNEAQ (reference sequence). This CDR3 has 11 residues. After removal of 9 bases from V and 3 bases from J, the junction contained 0 bases not matched to a gene. CDR3 nucleotides: TGTGCCAGACAGGGGACAGATACGCAGTATTTT. The encoded protein is CARQGTDTQYF.

The CDR3 reads CASSSRQAPNTGELFF. The CDR3 nucleotides are TGTGCCAGCAGCTCCCGACAGGCACCGAACACCGGGGAGCTGTTTTTT. The V call is TRBV3-1 (or the pseudogene TRBV3-2), the J call TRBJ2-2, with D possibly matching TRBD1 (6 bases). The V and J ends lost 5 bases and 0 bases respectively, with 13 bases between them. The CDR3 extends over 16 amino acids. Germline CDR1 and CDR2: LGHDT and YNNKEL (reference sequence).

The chain couples TRBV24-1 to TRBJ2-2; a weak D match, TRBD1 (6 bases). The CDR3 length is 14 residues. From germline, CDR1 is KGHDR and CDR2 SFDVKD. Trimming stripped 4 bases from V and 3 bases from J, with 8 bases between. This chain's CDR3 is CATSDPGDTGELFF. In DNA form, the CDR3 reads TGTGCCACCAGTGACCCAGGGGACACCGGGGAGCTGTTTTTT.

V is TRBV5-8 and J is TRBJ2-2, with D tentatively TRBD2 (6 bases). CDR3 size: 14 residues. V lost 6 bases and J 13 bases, leaving 22 bases between the germline ends. Germline lookup yields CDR1 SGHTS and CDR2 YDEGEE. The CDR3 DNA follows: TGTGCCAGCATCCTCGTCGGGGGTGCAAGGGGGCTGTTTTTT. This codes for CASILVGGARGLFF.

The rearrangement links TRBV13 to TRBJ2-2; 7 positions match TRBD1. Looked up from germline, CDR1 is PRHDT and CDR2 is FYEKMQ (reference sequence). The V gene end was trimmed by 5 bases and the J gene end by 2 bases; junction bases not matched to a gene: 11. This CDR3 has 17 residues. CDR3 in DNA: TGTGCCAGCAGCCTGCCAACCGGGACAGCTAACACCGGGGAGCTGTTTTTT. Translating it yields CASSLPTGTANTGELFF.

The chain is built from TRBV7-2 and TRBJ2-1; TRBD1 matches 7 bases. There are 16 residues in the CDR3. V lost 2 bases to trimming and J lost 4 bases; unmatched junction nucleotides: 8. Per the germline V gene, CDR1 is SGHTA and CDR2 is FQGNSA. CDR3: CASSLRRRTGYNEQFF. CDR3 sequence (DNA): TGTGCCAGCAGCTTACGTCGAAGGACAGGTTACAATGAGCAGTTCTTC.

There are many counts of this clone. The J gene is TRBJ2-7, the V gene TRBV11-1; D unresolved. The CDR3 contains 12 residues. Germline CDR1 is SGHAT and CDR2 is FQDESV (reference sequence). The ends were cut back, 1 base at V and 6 bases at J, with 7 bases in the middle. CDR3 in DNA: TGTGCCAGCAGCTTAGGCACAGTCGAGCAGTACTTC. Translating gives CASSLGTVEQYF.